These T cell receptor beta chains were read from a single sample in a study of shared clonotypes between healthy human individuals. Sequenced by immunoSEQ multiplex PCR; TCRdb stores in-frame clones only, minus some. The table records around 1.5 million clones, 95% to 99% of them present only once. The material sequenced was naive CD4+ T cells sorted from blood. Receptors originate from a man in his thirties or forties in good health. CDR3s include the opening cysteine and the closing phenylalanine or tryptophan.

>TRBV4-1|TRBJ1-5
CASSQVELRQPQHF
>TRBV5-1|TRBJ1-3
CASSEQGGGGNTIYF
>TRBV11-2|TRBJ2-7
CASSSLTGSPYEQYF
>TRBV10-3|TRBJ2-3
CAISEVSGTSTDTQYF
>TRBV30|TRBJ1-3
CAWGVDPRGPGNTIYF
>TRBV25-1|TRBJ2-5
CASSESRVQETQYF
>TRBV2|TRBJ2-1
CASRTSGRYNEQFF
>TRBV27|TRBJ2-5
CASSSRDQETQYF
>TRBV7-2|TRBJ2-1
CASSWALGREREFTHEQFF
>TRBV27|TRBJ2-4
CASSPSALAKNIQYF
>TRBV5-1|TRBJ1-4
CASSDGQGRPEKLFF
>TRBV9|TRBJ2-1
CASSAQKGGSYNEQFF
>TRBV5-1|TRBJ2-2
CASSLGRTTGELFF
>TRBV15|TRBJ2-2
CATSRSILGTHTGELFF
>TRBV7-2|TRBJ1-2
CASSLEGGVNYGYTF
>TRBV18|TRBJ2-3
CASSPGGTDTQYF
>TRBV28|TRBJ1-5
CASSPLSQPQHF
>TRBV4-2|TRBJ2-3
CASSQGVAGDNTDTQYF
>TRBV5-4|TRBJ1-2
CASSSIQDIGDGYTF
>TRBV28|TRBJ1-2
CASRRRPGTLVGYTF
>TRBV25-1|TRBJ2-1
CASSGIGGREVNEQFF
>TRBV11-3|TRBJ2-3
CASSTNVLDTQYF
>TRBV11-2|TRBJ1-4
CASSLRQGFNEKLFF
>TRBV18|TRBJ2-7
CASSPGQVPYEQYF
>TRBV29-1|TRBJ2-1
CSVRPGQVSNEQFF
>TRBV2|TRBJ2-7
CASSPTRAGEQYF
>TRBV21-1|TRBJ2-7
CASIGSSYEQYF
>TRBV5-1|TRBJ2-1
CASTSSGSWPIEQFF
>TRBV6-1|TRBJ2-2
CASSEVFSRGRFPAGELFF
>TRBV28|TRBJ2-7
CASRRAGSYEQYF
>TRBV4-3|TRBJ2-7
CASSQAKGAGQGEQYF
>TRBV11-3|TRBJ2-3
CASSSGSTDTQYF
>TRBV9|TRBJ2-2
CASSVENGELFF
>TRBV5-5|TRBJ2-5
CASTPTGQGTWGTQYF
>TRBV4-3|TRBJ1-2
CASSQDQGDHGYTF
>TRBV9|TRBJ2-7
CASSGTGASYEQYF
>TRBV5-6|TRBJ2-1
CASSLSGDPNEQFF
>TRBV11-2|TRBJ1-3
CASSLAGGSSGNTIYF
>TRBV2|TRBJ2-1
CASSGSGDEQFF
>TRBV18|TRBJ2-7
CASSSLRPRTSGSHPLYEQYF
>TRBV27|TRBJ1-5
CASSYTGGQTPQHF
>TRBV18|TRBJ2-5
CASSPPSGETQYF
>TRBV19|TRBJ1-5
CASSFKPGQGSISNQPQHF
>TRBV4-3|TRBJ2-3
CASSQGTSGPSTDTQYF
>TRBV18|TRBJ2-1
CASSPVGHEQFF